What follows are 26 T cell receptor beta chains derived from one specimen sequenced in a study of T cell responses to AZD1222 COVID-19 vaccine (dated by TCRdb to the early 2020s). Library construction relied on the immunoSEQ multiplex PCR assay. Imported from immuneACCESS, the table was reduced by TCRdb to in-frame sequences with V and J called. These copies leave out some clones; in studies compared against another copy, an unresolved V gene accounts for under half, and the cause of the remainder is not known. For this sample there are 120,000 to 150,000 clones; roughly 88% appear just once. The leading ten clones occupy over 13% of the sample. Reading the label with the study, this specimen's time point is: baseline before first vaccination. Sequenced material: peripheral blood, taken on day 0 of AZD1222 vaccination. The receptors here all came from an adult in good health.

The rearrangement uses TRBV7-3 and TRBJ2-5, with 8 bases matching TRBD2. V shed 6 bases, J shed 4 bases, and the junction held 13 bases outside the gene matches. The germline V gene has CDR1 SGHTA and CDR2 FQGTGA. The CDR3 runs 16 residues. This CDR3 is CASRRTGGGPRETQYF. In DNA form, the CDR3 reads TGTGCCAGCAGGCGAACCGGCGGGGGGCCTCGAGAGACCCAGTACTTC.

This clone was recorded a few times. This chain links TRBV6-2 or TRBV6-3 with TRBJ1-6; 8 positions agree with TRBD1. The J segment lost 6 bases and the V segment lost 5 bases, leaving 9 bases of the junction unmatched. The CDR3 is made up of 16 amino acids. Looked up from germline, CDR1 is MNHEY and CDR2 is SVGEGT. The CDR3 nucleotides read TGTGCCAGCAGTCAAAGACAGGGGTTGGGTAATTCACCCCTCCACTTT. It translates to CASSQRQGLGNSPLHF.

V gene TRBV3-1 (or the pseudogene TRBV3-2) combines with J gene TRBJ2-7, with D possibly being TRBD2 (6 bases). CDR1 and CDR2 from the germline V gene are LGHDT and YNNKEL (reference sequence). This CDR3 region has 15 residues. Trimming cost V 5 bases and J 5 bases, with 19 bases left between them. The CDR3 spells CASSLGGDLSNEQYF. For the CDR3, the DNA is TGTGCCAGCAGCTTGGGGGGAGACTTAAGCAACGAGCAGTACTTC.

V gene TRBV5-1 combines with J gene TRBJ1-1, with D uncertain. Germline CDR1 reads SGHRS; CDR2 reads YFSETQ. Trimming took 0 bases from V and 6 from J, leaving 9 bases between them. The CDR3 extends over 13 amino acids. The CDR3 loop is CASSLGERAEAFF. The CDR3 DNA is TGCGCCAGCAGCTTGGGGGAGAGGGCTGAAGCTTTCTTT.

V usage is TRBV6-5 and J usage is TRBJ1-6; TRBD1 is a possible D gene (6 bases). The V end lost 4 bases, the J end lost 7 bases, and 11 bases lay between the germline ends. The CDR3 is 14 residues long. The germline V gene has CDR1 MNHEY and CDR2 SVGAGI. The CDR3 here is CASSLGHRNSPLHF. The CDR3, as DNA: TGTGCCAGCAGTTTGGGACACCGGAATTCACCCCTCCACTTT.

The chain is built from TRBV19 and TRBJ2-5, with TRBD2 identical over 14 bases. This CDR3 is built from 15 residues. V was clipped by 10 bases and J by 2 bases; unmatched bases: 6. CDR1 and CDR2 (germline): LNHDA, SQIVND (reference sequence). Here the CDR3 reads CATRTSGGSQETQYF. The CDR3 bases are TGTGCCACCCGGACTAGCGGGGGGTCTCAAGAGACCCAGTACTTC.

CDR3: CASSFRGRSPETQYF. CDR3 DNA sequence: TGTGCCAGCAGCTTCAGGGGGCGAAGCCCAGAGACCCAGTACTTC. The V gene is TRBV3-1 (or the pseudogene TRBV3-2), the J gene TRBJ2-5; 8 bases are shared with TRBD1. With V trimmed by 5 bases and J by 4 bases, 9 bases remained unmatched. CDR1 and CDR2 from the germline V gene are LGHDT and YNNKEL (reference sequence). This CDR3 is built from 15 residues.

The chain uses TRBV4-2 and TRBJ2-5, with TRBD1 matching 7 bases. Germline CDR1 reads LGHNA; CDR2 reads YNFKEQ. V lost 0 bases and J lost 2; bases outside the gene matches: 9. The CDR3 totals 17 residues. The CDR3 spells CASSQDYGQAGQETQYF. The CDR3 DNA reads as TGTGCCAGCAGCCAAGACTACGGACAGGCGGGTCAAGAGACCCAGTACTTC.

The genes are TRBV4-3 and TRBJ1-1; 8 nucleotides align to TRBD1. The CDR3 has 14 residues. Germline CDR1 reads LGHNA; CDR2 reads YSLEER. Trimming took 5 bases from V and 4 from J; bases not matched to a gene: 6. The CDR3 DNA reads TGCGCCAGCAGCTCTCAGGGGGCGCCCACTGAAGCTTTCTTT. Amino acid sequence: CASSSQGAPTEAFF.

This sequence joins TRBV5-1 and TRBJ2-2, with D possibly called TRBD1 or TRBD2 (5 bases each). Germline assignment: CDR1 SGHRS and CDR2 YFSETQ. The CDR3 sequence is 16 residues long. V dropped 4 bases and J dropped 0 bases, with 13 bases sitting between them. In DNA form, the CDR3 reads TGCGCCAGCAGCCTGCTGGGGACCTCGAACACCGGGGAGCTGTTTTTT. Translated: CASSLLGTSNTGELFF.

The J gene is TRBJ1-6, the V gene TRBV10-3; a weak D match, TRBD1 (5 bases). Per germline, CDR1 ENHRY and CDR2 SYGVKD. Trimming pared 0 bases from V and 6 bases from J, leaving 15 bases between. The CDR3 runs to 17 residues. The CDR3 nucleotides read TGTGCCATCAGTGAGTCTACAGTGGGACCTTCTAATTCACCCCTCCACTTT. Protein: CAISESTVGPSNSPLHF.

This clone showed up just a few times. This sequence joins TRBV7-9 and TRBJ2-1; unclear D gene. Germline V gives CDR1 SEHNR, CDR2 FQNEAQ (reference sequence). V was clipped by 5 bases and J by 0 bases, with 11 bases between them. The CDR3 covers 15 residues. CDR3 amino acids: CASSPASLSYNEQFF. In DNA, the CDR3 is TGTGCCAGCAGCCCCGCCAGCCTCTCCTACAATGAGCAGTTCTTC.

Written as DNA, the CDR3 is TGTGCCAGCAGCTTGGACAGGGAGGCAGGCTACACCTTC. Amino acids: CASSLDREAGYTF. The V call is TRBV7-3, the J call TRBJ1-2, with 8 bases fitting TRBD1. V lost 3 bases and J lost 8; bases outside the gene matches: 5. The germline V gene has CDR1 SGHTA and CDR2 FQGTGA. This CDR3 has 13 amino acids.

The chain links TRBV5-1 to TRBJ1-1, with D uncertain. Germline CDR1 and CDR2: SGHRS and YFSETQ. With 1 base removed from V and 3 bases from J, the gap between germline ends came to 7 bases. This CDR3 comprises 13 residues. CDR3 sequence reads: CASSLFGHTEAFF. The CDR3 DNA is TGCGCCAGCAGCTTGTTCGGACACACTGAAGCTTTCTTT.

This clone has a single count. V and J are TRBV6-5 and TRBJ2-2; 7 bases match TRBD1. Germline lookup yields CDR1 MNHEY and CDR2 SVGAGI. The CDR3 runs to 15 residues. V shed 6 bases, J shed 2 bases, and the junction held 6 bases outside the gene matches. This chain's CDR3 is CASRADRANTGELFF. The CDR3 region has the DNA TGTGCCAGCAGGGCTGACAGGGCAAACACCGGGGAGCTGTTTTTT.

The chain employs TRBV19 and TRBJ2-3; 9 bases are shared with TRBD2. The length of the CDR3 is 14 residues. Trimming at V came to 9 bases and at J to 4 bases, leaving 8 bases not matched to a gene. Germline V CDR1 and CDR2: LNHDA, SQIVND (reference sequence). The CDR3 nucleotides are TGTGCCAGCTCGCTAGCGGGGAACTCAGATACGCAGTATTTT. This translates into CASSLAGNSDTQYF. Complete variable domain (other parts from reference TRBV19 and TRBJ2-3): DGGITQSPKYLFRKEGQNVTLSCEQNLNHDAMYWYRQDPGQGLRLIYYSQIVNDFQKGDIAEGYSVSREKKESFPLTVTSAQKNPTAFYLCASSLAGNSDTQYFGPGTRLTVL.

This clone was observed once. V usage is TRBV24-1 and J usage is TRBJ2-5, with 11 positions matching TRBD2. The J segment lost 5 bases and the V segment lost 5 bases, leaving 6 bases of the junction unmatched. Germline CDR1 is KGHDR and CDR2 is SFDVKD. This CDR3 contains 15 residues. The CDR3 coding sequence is TGTGCCACCAGTGGTAGCGGGGGGGCCGGGGAGACCCAGTACTTC. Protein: CATSGSGGAGETQYF.

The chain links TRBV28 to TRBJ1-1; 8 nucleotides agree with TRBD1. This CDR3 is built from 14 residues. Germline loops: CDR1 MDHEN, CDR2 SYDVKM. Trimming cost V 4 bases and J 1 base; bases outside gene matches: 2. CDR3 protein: CASSSQGGNTEAFF. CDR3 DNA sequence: TGTGCCAGCAGTTCACAGGGGGGGAACACTGAAGCTTTCTTT.

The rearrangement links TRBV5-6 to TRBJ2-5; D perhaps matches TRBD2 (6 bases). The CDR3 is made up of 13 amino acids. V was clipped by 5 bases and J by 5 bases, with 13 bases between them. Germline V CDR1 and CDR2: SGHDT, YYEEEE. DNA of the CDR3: TGTGCCAGCAGTCCGGGGGTTCGGGAGACCCAGTACTTC. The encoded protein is CASSPGVRETQYF.

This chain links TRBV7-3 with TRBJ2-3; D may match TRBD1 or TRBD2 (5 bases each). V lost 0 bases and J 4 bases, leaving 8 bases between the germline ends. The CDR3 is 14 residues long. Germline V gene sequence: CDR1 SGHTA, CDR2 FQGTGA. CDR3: CASSLTGPSDTQYF. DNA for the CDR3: TGTGCCAGCAGCTTAACGGGACCCTCAGATACGCAGTATTTT.

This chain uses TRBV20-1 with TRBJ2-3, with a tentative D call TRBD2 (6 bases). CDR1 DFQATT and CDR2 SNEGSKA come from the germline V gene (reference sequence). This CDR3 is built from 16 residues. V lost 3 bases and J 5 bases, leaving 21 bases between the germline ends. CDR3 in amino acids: CSASRPRGAAVDTQYF. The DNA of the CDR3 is TGCAGTGCTAGTCGTCCCCGCGGGGCTGCGGTAGATACGCAGTATTTT.

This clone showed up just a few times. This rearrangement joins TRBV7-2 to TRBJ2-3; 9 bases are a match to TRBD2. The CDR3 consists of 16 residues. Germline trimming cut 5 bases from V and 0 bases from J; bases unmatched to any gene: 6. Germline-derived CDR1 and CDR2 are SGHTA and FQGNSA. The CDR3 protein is CASSVRGGASTDTQYF. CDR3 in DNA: TGTGCCAGCAGCGTGCGGGGGGGAGCTAGCACAGATACGCAGTATTTT. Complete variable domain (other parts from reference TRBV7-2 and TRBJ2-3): GAGVSQSPSNKVTEKGKDVELRCDPISGHTALYWYRQSLGQGLEFLIYFQGNSAPDKSGLPSDRFSAERTGGSVSTLTIQRTQQEDSAVYLCASSVRGGASTDTQYFGPGTRLTVL.

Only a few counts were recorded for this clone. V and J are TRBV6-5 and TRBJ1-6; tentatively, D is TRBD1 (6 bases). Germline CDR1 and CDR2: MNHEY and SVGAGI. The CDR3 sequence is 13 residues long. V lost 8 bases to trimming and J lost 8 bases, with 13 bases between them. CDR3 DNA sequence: TGTGCCAGCCGACAGGTTGGGGATTCACCCCTCCACTTT. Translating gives CASRQVGDSPLHF.

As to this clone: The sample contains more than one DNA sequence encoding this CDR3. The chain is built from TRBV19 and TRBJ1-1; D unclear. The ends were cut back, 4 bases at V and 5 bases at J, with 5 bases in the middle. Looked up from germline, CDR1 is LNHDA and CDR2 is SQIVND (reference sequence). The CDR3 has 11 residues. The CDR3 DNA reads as TGTGCCAGTAGTACATATACTGAAGCTTTCTTT. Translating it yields CASSTYTEAFF.

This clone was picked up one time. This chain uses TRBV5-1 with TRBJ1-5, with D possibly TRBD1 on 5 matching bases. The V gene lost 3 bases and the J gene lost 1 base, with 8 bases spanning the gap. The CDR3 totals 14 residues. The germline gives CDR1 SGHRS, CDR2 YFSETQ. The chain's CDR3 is CASSYGQSNQPQHF. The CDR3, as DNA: TGCGCCAGCAGCTATGGACAAAGCAATCAGCCCCAGCATTTT.

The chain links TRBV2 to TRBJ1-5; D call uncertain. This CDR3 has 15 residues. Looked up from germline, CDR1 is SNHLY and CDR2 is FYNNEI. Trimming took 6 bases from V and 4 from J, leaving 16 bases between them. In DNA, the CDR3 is TGTGCCAGCAGCGCCCTCACAGCGCCTAATCAGCCCCAGCATTTT. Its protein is CASSALTAPNQPQHF.